This T cell receptor (beta chain) appears in the sequencing data of a study of cytomegalovirus exposure and HLA in healthy donors. Study in general: Within an early data release were around 80 million unique TCRs drawn from HLA-typed donors.

PCR employed 60 Vbeta and 13 Jbeta primers. The table came from immunoSEQ multiplex PCR; TCRdb's copy has only in-frame clones and leaves some out. The sample shows fewer than 200,000 clones, approximately 90% of them seen only once. Per the germline V gene, CDR1 is MNHEY and CDR2 is SMNVEV (reference sequence). The CDR3 consists of 16 residues. V trimming: 4 bases; J trimming: 6 bases; junction bases outside the gene matches: 14. The V call is TRBV27, the J call TRBJ2-7; 8 bases map to TRBD1. This sequence was found in a woman between 25 and 40 years old in good health and CMV-seronegative. Material: PBMCs. For the CDR3, the DNA is TGTGCCAGCAGTTCAAGCCCTGGACAGGGAACTTCCGAGCAGTACTTC. This codes for CASSSSPGQGTSEQYF.